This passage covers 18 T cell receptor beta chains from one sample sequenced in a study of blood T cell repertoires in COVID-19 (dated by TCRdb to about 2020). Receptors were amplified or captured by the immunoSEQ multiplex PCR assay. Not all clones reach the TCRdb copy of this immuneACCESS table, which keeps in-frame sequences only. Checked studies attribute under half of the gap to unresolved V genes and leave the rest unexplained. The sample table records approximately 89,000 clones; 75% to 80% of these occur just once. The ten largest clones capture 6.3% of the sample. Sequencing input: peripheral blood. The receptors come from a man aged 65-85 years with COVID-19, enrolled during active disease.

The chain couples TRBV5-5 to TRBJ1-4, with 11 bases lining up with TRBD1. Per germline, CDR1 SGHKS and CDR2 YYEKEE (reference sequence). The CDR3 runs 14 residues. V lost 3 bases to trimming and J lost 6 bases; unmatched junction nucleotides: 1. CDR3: CASSWTGGDEKLFF. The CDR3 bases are TGTGCCAGCAGCTGGACAGGGGGCGATGAAAAACTGTTTTTT.

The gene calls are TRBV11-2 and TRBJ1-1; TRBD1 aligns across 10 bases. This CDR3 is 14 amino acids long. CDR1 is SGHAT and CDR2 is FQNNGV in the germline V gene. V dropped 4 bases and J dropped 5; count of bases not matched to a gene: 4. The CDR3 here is CASSWGDRGTEAFF. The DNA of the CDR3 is TGTGCCAGCAGCTGGGGGGACAGGGGTACTGAAGCTTTCTTT. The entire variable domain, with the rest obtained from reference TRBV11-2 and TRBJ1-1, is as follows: EAGVAQSPRYKIIEKRQSVAFWCNPISGHATLYWYQQILGQGPKLLIQFQNNGVVDDSQLPKDRFSAERLKGVDSTLKIQPAKLEDSAVYLCASSWGDRGTEAFFGQGTRLTVV.

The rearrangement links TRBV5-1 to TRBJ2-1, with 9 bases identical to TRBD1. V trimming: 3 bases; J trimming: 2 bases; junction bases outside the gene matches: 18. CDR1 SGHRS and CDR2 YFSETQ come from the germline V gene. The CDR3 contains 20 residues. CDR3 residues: CASSSEPGQGNFVTYNEQFF. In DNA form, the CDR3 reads TGCGCCAGCAGCTCCGAGCCGGGACAGGGAAATTTTGTGACCTACAATGAGCAGTTCTTC.

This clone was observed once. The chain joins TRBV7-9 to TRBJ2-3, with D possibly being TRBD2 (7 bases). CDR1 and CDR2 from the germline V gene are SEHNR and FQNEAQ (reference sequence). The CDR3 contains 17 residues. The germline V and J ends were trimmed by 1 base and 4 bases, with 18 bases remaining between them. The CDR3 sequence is CASSLDQGRVGADTQYF. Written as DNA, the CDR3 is TGTGCCAGCAGCTTAGACCAGGGGAGGGTTGGTGCAGATACGCAGTATTTT.

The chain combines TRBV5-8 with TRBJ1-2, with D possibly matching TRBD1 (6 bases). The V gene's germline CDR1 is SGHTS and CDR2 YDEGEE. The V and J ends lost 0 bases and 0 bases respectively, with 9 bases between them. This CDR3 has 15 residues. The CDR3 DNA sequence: TGTGCCAGCAGCTTGGGGGCAGGGGCTAACTATGGCTACACCTTC. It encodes CASSLGAGANYGYTF.

In DNA, the CDR3 is TGCGCCAGCAGCCAGGACAGGGGAATTGGCTATGGCTACACCTTC. Translated: CASSQDRGIGYGYTF. This chain uses TRBV4-1 with TRBJ1-2; 9 positions match TRBD1. Trimming removed 3 bases from V and 4 bases from J; junction bases left unmatched: 6. This CDR3 has 15 residues. CDR1 and CDR2 from the germline V gene are MGHRA and YSYEKL.

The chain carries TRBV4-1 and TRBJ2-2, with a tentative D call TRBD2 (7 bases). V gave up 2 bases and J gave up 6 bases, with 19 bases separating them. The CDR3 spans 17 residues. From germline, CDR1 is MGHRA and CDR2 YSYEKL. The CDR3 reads CASSQPTGRVTPGELFF. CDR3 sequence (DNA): TGCGCCAGCAGCCAACCTACAGGGAGGGTAACCCCCGGGGAGCTGTTTTTT.

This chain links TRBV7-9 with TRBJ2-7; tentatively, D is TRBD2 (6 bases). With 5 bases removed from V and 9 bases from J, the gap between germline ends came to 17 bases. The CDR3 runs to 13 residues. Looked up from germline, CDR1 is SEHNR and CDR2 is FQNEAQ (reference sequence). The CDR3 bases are TGTGCCAGCAGCCCGAATAACGCGGGGTGGCAGTACTTC. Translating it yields CASSPNNAGWQYF.

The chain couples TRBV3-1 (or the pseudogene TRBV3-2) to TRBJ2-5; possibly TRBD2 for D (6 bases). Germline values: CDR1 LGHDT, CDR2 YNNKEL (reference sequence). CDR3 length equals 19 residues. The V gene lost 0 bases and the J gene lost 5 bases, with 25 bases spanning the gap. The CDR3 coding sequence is TGTGCCAGCAGCCAAGATTCAATGGGGGGTATGTGTAGTAAGGAGACCCAGTACTTC. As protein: CASSQDSMGGMCSKETQYF.

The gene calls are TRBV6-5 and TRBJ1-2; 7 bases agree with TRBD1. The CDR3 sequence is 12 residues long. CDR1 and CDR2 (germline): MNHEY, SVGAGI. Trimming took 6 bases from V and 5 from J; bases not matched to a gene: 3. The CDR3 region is CASSQTGYGYTF. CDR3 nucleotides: TGTGCCAGCAGCCAGACAGGGTATGGCTACACCTTC.

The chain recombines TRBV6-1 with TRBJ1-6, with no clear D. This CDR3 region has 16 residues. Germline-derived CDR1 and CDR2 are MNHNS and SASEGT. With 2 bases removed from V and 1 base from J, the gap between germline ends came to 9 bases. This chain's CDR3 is CASSERSGSYNSPLHF. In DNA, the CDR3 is TGTGCCAGCAGTGAAAGGTCCGGGTCCTATAATTCACCCCTCCACTTT.

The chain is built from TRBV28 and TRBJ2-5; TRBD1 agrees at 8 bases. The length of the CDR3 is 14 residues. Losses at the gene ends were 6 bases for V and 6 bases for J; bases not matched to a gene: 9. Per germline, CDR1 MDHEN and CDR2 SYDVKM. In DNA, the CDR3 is TGTGCCAGCAGAGGAACAGGGGGGCAAAAGACCCAGTACTTC. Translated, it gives CASRGTGGQKTQYF.

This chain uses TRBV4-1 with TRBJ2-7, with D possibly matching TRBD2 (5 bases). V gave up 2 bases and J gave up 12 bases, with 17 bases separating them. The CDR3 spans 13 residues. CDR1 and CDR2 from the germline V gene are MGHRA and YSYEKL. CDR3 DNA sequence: TGCGCCAGCAGCCAAATAGTAAGAGGGCCTACGTACTTC. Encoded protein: CASSQIVRGPTYF.

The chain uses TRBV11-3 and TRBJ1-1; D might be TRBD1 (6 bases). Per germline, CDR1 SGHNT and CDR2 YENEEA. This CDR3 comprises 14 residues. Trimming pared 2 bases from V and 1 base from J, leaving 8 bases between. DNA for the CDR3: TGTGCCAGCAGCTTAACAGGGACGAACACTGAAGCTTTCTTT. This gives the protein CASSLTGTNTEAFF.

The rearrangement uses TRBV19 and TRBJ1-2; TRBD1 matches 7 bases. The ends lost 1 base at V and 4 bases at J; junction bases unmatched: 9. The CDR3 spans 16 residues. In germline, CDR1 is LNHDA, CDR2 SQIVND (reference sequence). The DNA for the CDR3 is TGTGCCAGTAGTATAGTCGGACAGGCGGGGACCTATGGCTACACCTTC. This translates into CASSIVGQAGTYGYTF.

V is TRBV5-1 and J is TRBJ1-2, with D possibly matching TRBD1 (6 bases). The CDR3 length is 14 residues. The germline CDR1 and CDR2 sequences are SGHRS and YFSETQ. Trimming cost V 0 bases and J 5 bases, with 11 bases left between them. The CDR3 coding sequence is TGCGCCAGCAGCTTGGTGGCAGGGACATATGGCTACACCTTC. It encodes CASSLVAGTYGYTF.

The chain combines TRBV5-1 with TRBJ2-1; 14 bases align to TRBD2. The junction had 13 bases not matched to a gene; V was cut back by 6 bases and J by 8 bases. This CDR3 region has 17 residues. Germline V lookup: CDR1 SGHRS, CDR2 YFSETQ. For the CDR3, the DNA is TGCGCCAGCACCCTGGCGGGGACTAGCGGGGGCCTGGATGAGCAGTTCTTC. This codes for CASTLAGTSGGLDEQFF.

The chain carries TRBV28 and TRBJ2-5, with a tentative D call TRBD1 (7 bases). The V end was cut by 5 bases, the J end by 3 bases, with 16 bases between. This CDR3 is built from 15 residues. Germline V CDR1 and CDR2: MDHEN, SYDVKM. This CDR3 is CASSRDLRGEETQYF. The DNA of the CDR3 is TGTGCCAGCAGTAGGGACCTCAGGGGGGAAGAGACCCAGTACTTC.